Listed below are T cell receptor beta chains from one sample, sequenced in a study of blood T cell repertoires in COVID-19. Using immunoSEQ multiplex PCR, the repertoire was profiled, and TCRdb retains in-frame clones only, with some absent. In the table there are 65,000 or so clones, around 90% of which are singletons. The source material was peripheral blood. The receptors were gathered from a human donor with acute or convalescent COVID-19. The donor label of this sample is uncertain. The CDR3 runs from the conserved cysteine through the conserved F or W. A D gene is named only where the DNA matches it firmly. Some rows mark clone size as missing; the rest say once, few, many or name a class of expanded clone.

NA,TRBV2,TRBJ2-2,NA,CASSDPGRDTGELFF,TGTGCCAGCAGTGATCCGGGGAGAGACACCGGGGAGCTGTTTTTT
TRBD1,TRBV6-6,TRBJ1-1,NA,CASSPLQGAGTEAFF,TGTGCCAGCAGCCCACTACAGGGGGCAGGTACTGAAGCTTTCTTT
NA,TRBV19,TRBJ2-3,NA,CASSIGSRRAHTQYF,TGTGCCAGTAGTATAGGTAGCAGGAGGGCCCATACGCAGTATTTT
TRBD1,TRBV10-3,TRBJ1-1,NA,CAIRGQGVNTEAFF,TGTGCCATCAGAGGTCAGGGGGTGAACACTGAAGCTTTCTTT
NA,TRBV28,TRBJ2-1,NA,CASSSQVDEQFF,TGTGCCAGCAGCTCCCAGGTGGATGAGCAGTTCTTC
TRBD1,TRBV28,TRBJ1-4,NA,CASSSAGTGREKLFF,TGTGCCAGCAGTTCGGCGGGGACAGGGCGTGAAAAACTGTTTTTT
NA,TRBV27,TRBJ1-1,NA,CASSSRARGTEAFF,TGTGCCAGCAGTTCCAGGGCAAGGGGGACTGAAGCTTTCTTT
NA,TRBV5-4,TRBJ2-1,NA,CASSFGGNTYNEQFF,TGTGCCAGCAGCTTTGGAGGGAACACCTACAATGAGCAGTTCTTC
TRBD2,TRBV6-5,TRBJ2-1,NA,CASTPSGRLYEQFF,TGTGCCAGCACACCCAGCGGGAGGCTCTATGAGCAGTTCTTC
NA,TRBV6-4,TRBJ1-2,NA,CASSDSGQWPSTF,TGTGCCAGCAGTGACTCGGGACAATGGCCCAGCACCTTC
NA,TRBV11-3,TRBJ1-1,few,CASSFDSMNTEAFF,TGTGCCAGCAGCTTTGACAGCATGAACACTGAAGCTTTCTTT
NA,TRBV25-1,TRBJ1-2,NA,CASSYQGGNYGYTF,TGTGCCAGCAGTTATCAGGGCGGTAACTATGGCTACACCTTC
NA,TRBV28,TRBJ1-3,NA,CASSLLGAGNTIYF,TGTGCCAGCAGTTTATTGGGGGCAGGGAACACCATATATTTT
TRBD1,TRBV15,TRBJ2-1,NA,CATSRGTGDNEQFF,TGTGCCACCAGCAGAGGAACAGGGGACAATGAGCAGTTCTTC
NA,TRBV5-1,TRBJ2-6,NA,CASNRDGTSGSTGANVLTF,TGCGCCAGCAATCGCGATGGGACTTCAGGGAGTACCGGGGCCAACGTCCTGACTTTC
NA,TRBV3-1/TRBV3-2,TRBJ2-3,NA,CASSQGHESTDTQYF,TGTGCCAGCAGCCAAGGACACGAAAGCACAGATACGCAGTATTTT
TRBD2,TRBV30,TRBJ2-1,NA,CAWSVGTRIGNEQFF,TGTGCCTGGAGTGTAGGGACTAGGATTGGTAATGAGCAGTTCTTC
TRBD1,TRBV27,TRBJ2-1,NA,CASSSGVSGQGPPFF,TGTGCCAGCAGTTCAGGGGTGTCGGGACAGGGCCCGCCGTTCTTC
TRBD1,TRBV18,TRBJ1-1,NA,CASSLGTGNTGTEAFF,TGTGCCAGCTCACTCGGGACAGGGAATACCGGCACTGAAGCTTTCTTT
NA,TRBV10-3,TRBJ2-5,NA,CAISGGQYQETQYF,TGTGCCATCAGCGGGGGACAGTACCAAGAGACCCAGTACTTC
NA,TRBV10-3,TRBJ2-7,NA,CAISVGSPRQYEQYF,TGTGCCATCAGTGTCGGGAGCCCCCGCCAATACGAGCAGTACTTC
NA,TRBV27,TRBJ2-3,NA,CASRRLGADTQYF,TGTGCCAGCAGACGCCTAGGGGCAGATACGCAGTATTTT
TRBD1,TRBV28,TRBJ1-5,NA,CAGGQGTYQPQHF,TGTGCAGGGGGACAGGGAACCTATCAGCCCCAGCATTTT
TRBD2,TRBV9,TRBJ2-3,NA,CASSAYKPGLAPDTQYF,TGTGCCAGCAGCGCCTATAAACCGGGACTAGCCCCAGATACGCAGTATTTT
NA,TRBV2,TRBJ2-1,once,CASRRDRTNNEQFF,TGTGCCAGCAGACGCGACAGGACCAACAATGAGCAGTTCTTC
NA,TRBV7-8,TRBJ2-7,NA,CASSRDLPPTEQYF,TGTGCCAGCAGCCGGGACTTACCCCCTACCGAGCAGTACTTC
NA,TRBV18,TRBJ1-2,few,CASSPPLARAEIYGYTF,TGTGCCAGCTCACCCCCTCTGGCGCGGGCAGAAATCTATGGCTACACCTTC
NA,TRBV7-9,TRBJ1-5,few,CASTDARGADQPQHF,TGTGCCAGCACAGACGCCAGGGGCGCGGATCAGCCCCAGCATTTT
NA,TRBV9,TRBJ1-4,once,CASSVMGTFNEKLFF,TGTGCCAGCAGCGTCATGGGCACCTTCAATGAAAAACTGTTTTTT
NA,TRBV2,TRBJ2-4,NA,CASSRGTALAKNIQYF,TGTGCCAGCAGTCGCGGGACAGCACTAGCCAAAAACATTCAGTACTTC
NA,TRBV6-2/TRBV6-3,TRBJ2-3,once,CASSAISTADTQYF,TGTGCCAGCAGTGCGATAAGTACAGCAGATACGCAGTATTTT
NA,TRBV5-6,TRBJ1-1,NA,CASSLEISGEAFF,TGTGCCAGCAGCTTGGAAATAAGCGGTGAAGCTTTCTTT
TRBD1,TRBV6-4,TRBJ1-5,NA,CASHQRDSPNQPQHF,TGTGCCAGCCATCAACGGGACAGTCCCAATCAGCCCCAGCATTTT
NA,TRBV24-1,TRBJ2-3,once,CATSDLKRSTDTQYF,TGTGCCACCAGTGATTTGAAGCGGAGCACAGATACGCAGTATTTT
NA,TRBV10-1,TRBJ2-3,NA,CASSDFFLADTQYF,TGCGCCAGCAGTGATTTCTTTTTGGCTGATACGCAGTATTTT
NA,TRBV10-2,TRBJ1-3,NA,CASSESGGASNTIYF,TGCGCCAGCAGTGAATCGGGGGGCGCATCAAACACCATATATTTT
TRBD1,TRBV4-1,TRBJ1-2,few,CASSYSRTGKSGYTF,TGCGCCAGCAGCTACTCCAGGACAGGCAAATCTGGCTACACCTTC
TRBD1,TRBV6-6,TRBJ1-2,NA,CASRLTGPYGYTF,TGTGCCAGCAGATTGACAGGGCCCTATGGCTACACCTTC
TRBD2,TRBV7-2,TRBJ2-2,NA,CASSFSGGTGELFF,TGTGCCAGCAGTTTTAGCGGGGGCACCGGGGAGCTGTTTTTT
TRBD2,TRBV7-9,TRBJ2-3,NA,CASSFVGGATTDTQYF,TGTGCCAGCAGCTTTGTCGGGGGGGCGACCACAGATACGCAGTATTTT
TRBD1,TRBV16,TRBJ1-5,NA,CASSLSAGTGGQPQHF,TGTGCCAGCAGCCTTAGCGCCGGGACAGGGGGTCAGCCCCAGCATTTT
NA,TRBV14,TRBJ2-1,few,CASSHQGGSGEEQFF,TGTGCCAGCAGCCACCAAGGGGGAAGCGGGGAAGAGCAGTTCTTC
NA,TRBV7-6,TRBJ2-6,NA,CASSGSSGANVLTF,TGTGCCAGCAGCGGCAGCTCTGGGGCCAACGTCCTGACTTTC
NA,TRBV7-3,TRBJ2-3,NA,CASSPAYGGGASTDTQYF,TGTGCCAGCAGCCCGGCGTATGGGGGAGGTGCTAGCACAGATACGCAGTATTTT
NA,TRBV5-1,TRBJ1-1,NA,CASSLVPGRVNTEAFF,TGCGCCAGCAGCTTGGTTCCGGGTCGGGTGAACACTGAAGCTTTCTTT
TRBD2,TRBV5-1,TRBJ2-1,NA,CASSLSGISSYNEQFF,TGCGCCAGCAGCCTGAGCGGGATCAGCTCCTACAATGAGCAGTTCTTC
NA,TRBV10-1,TRBJ2-3,NA,CASSQADTDTQYF,TGCGCCAGCAGTCAAGCGGACACAGATACGCAGTATTTT
NA,TRBV3-1/TRBV3-2,TRBJ1-2,NA,CASSQGQSRGYGYTF,TGTGCCAGCAGCCAAGGGCAGAGCAGGGGCTATGGCTACACCTTC
TRBD2,TRBV9,TRBJ2-3,once,CASSASSGPTDTQYF,TGTGCCAGCAGCGCCTCTAGCGGTCCCACAGATACGCAGTATTTT
TRBD2,TRBV9,TRBJ2-3,NA,CASSAPLAGGITDTQYF,TGTGCCAGCAGCGCTCCTCTAGCGGGGGGCATCACAGATACGCAGTATTTT
TRBD2,TRBV7-9,TRBJ2-7,NA,CASSPEPGTSVRQQYF,TGTGCCAGCAGTCCCGAACCCGGGACTAGTGTTCGCCAGCAGTACTTC
TRBD1,TRBV19,TRBJ2-2,NA,CASSISQGATWGELFF,TGTGCCAGTAGTATCTCGCAGGGGGCCACTTGGGGGGAGCTGTTTTTT
NA,TRBV5-1,TRBJ1-1,once,CASSQVPGEGTEAFF,TGCGCCAGCAGCCAGGTACCAGGGGAAGGGACTGAAGCTTTCTTT
NA,TRBV5-4,TRBJ2-3,NA,CASSTQGGDTQYF,TGTGCCAGCAGCACCCAGGGGGGTGATACGCAGTATTTT
TRBD2,TRBV2,TRBJ2-2,NA,CASRLADANTGELFF,TGTGCCAGCCGGCTAGCGGACGCGAACACCGGGGAGCTGTTTTTT
NA,TRBV2,TRBJ1-4,NA,CASSNRQSLFEKLFF,TGTGCCAGCAGCAATCGACAGAGCCTTTTTGAAAAACTGTTTTTT
TRBD2,TRBV5-1,TRBJ2-5,NA,CASSRGLAGGQQETQYF,TGCGCCAGCAGCCGAGGACTAGCGGGGGGCCAACAAGAGACCCAGTACTTC